The T cell receptor (beta chain) under discussion was sequenced for a study of blood T cell repertoires in COVID-19. Study information: Sources were T cells, B-cell-depleted T cells, or PBMCs; the material itself was cDNA or gDNA.

Germline V gives CDR1 KGHDR, CDR2 SFDVKD. This CDR3 is 13 amino acids long. Trimming left V 8 bases short and J 6 bases short, with 16 bases between. TCRdb's copy holds only in-frame clones and misses some; the assay was immunoSEQ multiplex PCR. The profile shows hundreds of thousands of clones, around 88% of them singletons. This clone occurred a few times. What was sequenced was peripheral blood. J is TRBJ2-7 and V is TRBV24-1; a weak D match, TRBD1 (6 bases). The clonotype originates from a woman aged 30 to 39 with COVID-19, enrolled during active disease. This chain's CDR3 is CATTRTEVTEQYF. The CDR3 nucleotides are TGTGCCACCACTAGGACAGAGGTGACCGAGCAGTACTTC.